The table lists the clone carrying this TCR beta chain with a few counts. V dropped 2 bases and J dropped 3 bases, with 11 bases sitting between them. The CDR3 spans 15 residues. The germline CDR1 and CDR2 sequences are MNHEY and SVGAGI. The data stem from a study of blood T cell repertoires in COVID-19. Turning to the study itself: From the United States, Italy and Spain came samples of acute and convalescent COVID-19.

Participants came from 20 to 25 US areas, aged about 18 to 89 years. In the authors' methods: Estimates of nucleated cell counts were drawn from the amplification of reference gene primers. TCRdb's table, derived via immunoSEQ multiplex PCR, lists solely in-frame clones and lacks some. Clone size and V and J calls were adopted from that table, with D and trimming inferred from the DNA. The sample yields 200,000 to 250,000 clones, approximately 80% seen once. This TCR derives from a man aged 55-75 years who had recovered from COVID-19. J is TRBJ1-5 and V is TRBV6-5, with a weak D call TRBD1 (5 bases). The sequenced sample was PBMCs or T cells enriched from blood (not recorded which). In DNA, the CDR3 is TGTGCCAGCAGTTACCGACAGAACCTCAATCAGCCCCAGCATTTT. It yields the protein CASSYRQNLNQPQHF.